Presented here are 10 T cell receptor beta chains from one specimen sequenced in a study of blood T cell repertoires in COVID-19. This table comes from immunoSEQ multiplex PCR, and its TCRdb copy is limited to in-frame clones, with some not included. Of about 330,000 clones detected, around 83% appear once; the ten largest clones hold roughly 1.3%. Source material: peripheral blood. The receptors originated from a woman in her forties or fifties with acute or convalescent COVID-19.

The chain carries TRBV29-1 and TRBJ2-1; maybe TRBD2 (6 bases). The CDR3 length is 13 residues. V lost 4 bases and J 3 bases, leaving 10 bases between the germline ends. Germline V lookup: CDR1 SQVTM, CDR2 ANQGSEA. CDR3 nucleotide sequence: TGCAGCGTTGTTGGGGGAGGCTACAATGAGCAGTTCTTC. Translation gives CSVVGGGYNEQFF.

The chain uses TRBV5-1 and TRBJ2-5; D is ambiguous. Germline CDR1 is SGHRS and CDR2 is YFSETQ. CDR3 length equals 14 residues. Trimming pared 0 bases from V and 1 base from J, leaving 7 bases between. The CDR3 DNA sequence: TGCGCCAGCAGCTTGGAACCAGGCCAAGAGACCCAGTACTTC. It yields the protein CASSLEPGQETQYF.

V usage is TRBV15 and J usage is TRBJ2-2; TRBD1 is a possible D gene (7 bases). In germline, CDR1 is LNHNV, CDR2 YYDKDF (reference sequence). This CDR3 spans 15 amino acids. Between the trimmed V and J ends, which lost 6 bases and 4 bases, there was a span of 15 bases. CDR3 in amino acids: CATRKQGGVTGELFF. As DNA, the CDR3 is TGTGCCACCAGGAAGCAGGGGGGAGTCACCGGGGAGCTGTTTTTT. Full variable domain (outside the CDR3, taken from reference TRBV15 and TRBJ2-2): DAMVIQNPRYQVTQFGKPVTLSCSQTLNHNVMYWYQQKSSQAPKLLFHYYDKDFNNEADTPDNFQSRRPNTSFCFLDIRSPGLGDTAMYLCATRKQGGVTGELFFGEGSRLTVL.

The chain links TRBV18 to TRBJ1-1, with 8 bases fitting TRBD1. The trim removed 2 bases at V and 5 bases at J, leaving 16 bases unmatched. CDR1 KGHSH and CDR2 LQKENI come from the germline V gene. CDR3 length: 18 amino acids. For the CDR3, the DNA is TGTGCCAGCTCACCAGCCTCCCGGACAGGGCGGGTTAAAACTGAAGCTTTCTTT. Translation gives CASSPASRTGRVKTEAFF.

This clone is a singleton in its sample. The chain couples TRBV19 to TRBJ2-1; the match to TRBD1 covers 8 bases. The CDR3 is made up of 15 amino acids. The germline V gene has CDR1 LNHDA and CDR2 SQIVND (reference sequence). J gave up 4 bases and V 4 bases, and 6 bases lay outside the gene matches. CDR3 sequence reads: CASSTLQGGYNEQFF. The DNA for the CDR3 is TGTGCCAGTAGTACGCTACAGGGGGGATACAATGAGCAGTTCTTC. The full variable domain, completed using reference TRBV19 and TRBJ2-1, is DGGITQSPKYLFRKEGQNVTLSCEQNLNHDAMYWYRQDPGQGLRLIYYSQIVNDFQKGDIAEGYSVSREKKESFPLTVTSAQKNPTAFYLCASSTLQGGYNEQFFGPGTRLTVL.

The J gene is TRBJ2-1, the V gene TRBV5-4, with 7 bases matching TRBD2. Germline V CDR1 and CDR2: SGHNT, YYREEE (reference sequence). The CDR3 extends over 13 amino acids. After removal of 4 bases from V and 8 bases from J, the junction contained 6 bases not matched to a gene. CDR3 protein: CASSGRGGDEQFF. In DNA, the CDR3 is TGTGCCAGCAGCGGGAGGGGCGGGGATGAGCAGTTCTTC.

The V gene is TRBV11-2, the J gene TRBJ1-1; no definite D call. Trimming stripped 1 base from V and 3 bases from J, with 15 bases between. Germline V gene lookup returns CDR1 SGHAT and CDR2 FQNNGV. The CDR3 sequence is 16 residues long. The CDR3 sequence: CASSLGPLIGDTEAFF. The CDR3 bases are TGTGCCAGCAGCTTAGGTCCCCTGATCGGGGACACTGAAGCTTTCTTT.

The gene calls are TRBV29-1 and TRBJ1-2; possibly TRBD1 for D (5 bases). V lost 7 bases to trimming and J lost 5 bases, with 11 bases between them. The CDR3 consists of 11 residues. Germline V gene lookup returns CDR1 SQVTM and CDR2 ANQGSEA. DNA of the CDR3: TGCAGCGCCACCGACAGTTATGGCTACACCTTC. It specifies CSATDSYGYTF.

CDR3 residues: CATSDSRNYGYTF. The CDR3 DNA sequence: TGTGCCACCAGTGATAGTCGGAACTATGGCTACACCTTC. V usage is TRBV24-1 and J usage is TRBJ1-2; D uncertain. Germline-derived CDR1 and CDR2 are KGHDR and SFDVKD. Deletions cut 3 bases from V and 2 bases from J, with 6 bases between. CDR3 length: 13 amino acids.

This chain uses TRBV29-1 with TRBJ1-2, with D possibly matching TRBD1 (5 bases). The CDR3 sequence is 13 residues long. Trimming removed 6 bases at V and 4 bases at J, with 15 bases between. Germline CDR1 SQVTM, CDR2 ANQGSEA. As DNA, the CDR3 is TGCAGCGTCCGAGAGACAGCCCCCTATGGCTACACCTTC. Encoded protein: CSVRETAPYGYTF.